One TCR beta chain is described in this entry. Produced via immunoSEQ multiplex PCR; TCRdb's table is partial and in-frame only. The table has roughly 200,000 clones, 75% to 90% seen once. The record originates from a study of blood T cell repertoires in COVID-19. Study details: In each case, the material was cDNA or gDNA derived from T cells, B-cell-depleted T cells, or PBMCs.

V dropped 5 bases and J dropped 1 base, with 8 bases sitting between them. Germline V gene lookup returns CDR1 PRHDT and CDR2 FYEKMQ (reference sequence). This CDR3 has 13 residues. This TCR came from a middle-aged man with acute or convalescent COVID-19. Sequencing input: peripheral blood. This chain uses TRBV13 with TRBJ1-1; no clear D. The CDR3 bases are TGTGCCAGCAGCAGACGGGAGAACACTGAAGCTTTCTTT. This gives the protein CASSRRENTEAFF.